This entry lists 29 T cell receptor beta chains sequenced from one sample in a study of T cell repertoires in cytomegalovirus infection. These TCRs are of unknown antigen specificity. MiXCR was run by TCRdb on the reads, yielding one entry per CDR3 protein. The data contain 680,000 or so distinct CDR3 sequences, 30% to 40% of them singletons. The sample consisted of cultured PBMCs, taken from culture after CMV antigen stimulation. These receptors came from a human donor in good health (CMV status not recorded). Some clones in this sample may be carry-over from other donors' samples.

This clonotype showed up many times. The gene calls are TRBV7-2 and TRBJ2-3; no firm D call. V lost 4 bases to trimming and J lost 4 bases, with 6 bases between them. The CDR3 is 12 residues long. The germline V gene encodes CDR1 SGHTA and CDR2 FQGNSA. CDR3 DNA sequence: TGTGCCAGCAGCTACCAATCAGATACGCAGTATTTT. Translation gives CASSYQSDTQYF.

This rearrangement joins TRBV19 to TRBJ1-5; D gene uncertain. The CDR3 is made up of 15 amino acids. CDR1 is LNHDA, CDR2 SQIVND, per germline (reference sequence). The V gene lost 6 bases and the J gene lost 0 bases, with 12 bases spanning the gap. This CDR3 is CASSRGSSSNQPQHF. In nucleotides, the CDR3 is TGTGCCAGTAGCCGCGGGAGTTCTAGCAATCAGCCCCAGCATTTT.

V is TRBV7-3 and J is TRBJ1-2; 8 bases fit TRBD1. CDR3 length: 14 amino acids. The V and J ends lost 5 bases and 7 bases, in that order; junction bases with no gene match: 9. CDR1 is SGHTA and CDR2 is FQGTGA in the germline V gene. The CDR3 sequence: CASSPTQGAFGYTF. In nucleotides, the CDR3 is TGTGCCAGCAGCCCGACTCAGGGGGCTTTTGGCTACACCTTC.

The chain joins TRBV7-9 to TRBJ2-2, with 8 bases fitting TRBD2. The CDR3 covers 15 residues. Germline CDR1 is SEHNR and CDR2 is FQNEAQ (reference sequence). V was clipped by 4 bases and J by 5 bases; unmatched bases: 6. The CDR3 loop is CASSSGLAYTGELFF. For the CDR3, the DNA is TGTGCCAGCAGCTCAGGACTAGCATATACCGGGGAGCTGTTTTTT.

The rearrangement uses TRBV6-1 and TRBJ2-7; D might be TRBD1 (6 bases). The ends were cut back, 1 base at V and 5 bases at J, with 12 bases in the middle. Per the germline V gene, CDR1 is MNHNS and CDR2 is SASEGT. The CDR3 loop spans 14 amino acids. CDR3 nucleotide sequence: TGTGCCAGCAGTGAAGACAGGGTGAAAAACGAGCAGTACTTC. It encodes CASSEDRVKNEQYF.

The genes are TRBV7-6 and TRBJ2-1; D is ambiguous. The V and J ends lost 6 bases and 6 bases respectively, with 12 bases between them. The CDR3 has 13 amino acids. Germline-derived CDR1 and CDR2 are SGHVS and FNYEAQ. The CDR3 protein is CASSPNSANEQFF. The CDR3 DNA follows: TGTGCCAGCAGTCCGAACTCGGCCAATGAGCAGTTCTTC.

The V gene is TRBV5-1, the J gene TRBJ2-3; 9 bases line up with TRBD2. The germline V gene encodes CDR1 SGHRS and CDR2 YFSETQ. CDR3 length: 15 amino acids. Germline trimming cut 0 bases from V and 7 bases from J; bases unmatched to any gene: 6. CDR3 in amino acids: CASSLEASGTYTQYF. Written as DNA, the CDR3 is TGCGCCAGCAGCTTGGAGGCTAGCGGGACATATACGCAGTATTTT.

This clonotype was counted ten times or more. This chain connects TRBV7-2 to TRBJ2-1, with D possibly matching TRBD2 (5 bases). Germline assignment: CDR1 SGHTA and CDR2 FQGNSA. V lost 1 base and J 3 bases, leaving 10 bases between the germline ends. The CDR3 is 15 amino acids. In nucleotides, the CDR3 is TGTGCCAGCAGCTTAGTAGGTAGCGACTACAATGAGCAGTTCTTC. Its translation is CASSLVGSDYNEQFF.

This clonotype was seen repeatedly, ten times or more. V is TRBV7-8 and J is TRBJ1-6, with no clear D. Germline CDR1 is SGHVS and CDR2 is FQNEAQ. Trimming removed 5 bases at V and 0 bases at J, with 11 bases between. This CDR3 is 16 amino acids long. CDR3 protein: CASSVETFSYNSPLHF. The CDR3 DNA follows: TGTGCCAGCAGCGTTGAGACCTTCTCCTATAATTCACCCCTCCACTTT. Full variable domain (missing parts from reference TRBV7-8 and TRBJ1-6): GAGVSQSPRYKVAKRGQDVALRCDPISGHVSLFWYQQALGQGPEFLTYFQNEAQLDKSGLPSDRFFAERPEGSVSTLKIQRTQQEDSAVYLCASSVETFSYNSPLHFGNGTRLTVT.

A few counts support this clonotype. Here the CDR3 DNA reads TGTGCCAGCAGTGGTGGGGTCGCCTACGAGCAGTACTTC. Protein sequence: CASSGGVAYEQYF. The gene calls are TRBV2 and TRBJ2-7, with D uncertain. Germline V lookup: CDR1 SNHLY, CDR2 FYNNEI. Trimming took off 4 bases at V and 2 bases at J, with 9 bases between the two ends. The length of the CDR3 is 13 residues. The full variable domain, in which reference TRBV2 and TRBJ2-7 provide the parts outside the CDR3, is EPEVTQTPSHQVTQMGQEVILRCVPISNHLYFYWYRQILGQKVEFLVSFYNNEISEKSEIFDDQFSVERPDGSNFTLKIRSTKLEDSAMYFCASSGGVAYEQYFGPGTRLTVT.

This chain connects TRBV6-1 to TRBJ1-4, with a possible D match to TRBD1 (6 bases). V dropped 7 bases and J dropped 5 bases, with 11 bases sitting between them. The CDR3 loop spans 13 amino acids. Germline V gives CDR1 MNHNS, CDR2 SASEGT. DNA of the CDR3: TGTGCCAGCAACAGGGCTTGGAATGAAAAACTGTTTTTT. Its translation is CASNRAWNEKLFF.

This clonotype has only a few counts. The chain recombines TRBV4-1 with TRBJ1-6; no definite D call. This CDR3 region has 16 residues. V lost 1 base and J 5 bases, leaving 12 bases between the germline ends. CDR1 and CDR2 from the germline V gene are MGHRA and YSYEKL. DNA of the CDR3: TGCGCCAGCAGCCAAGTGCAGGAGGCCAATAATTCACCCCTCCACTTT. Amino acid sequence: CASSQVQEANNSPLHF.

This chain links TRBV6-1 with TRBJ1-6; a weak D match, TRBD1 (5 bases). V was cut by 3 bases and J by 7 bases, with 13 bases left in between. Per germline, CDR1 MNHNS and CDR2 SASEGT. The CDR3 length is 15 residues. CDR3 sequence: CASSERWGINSPLHF. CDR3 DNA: TGTGCCAGCAGTGAGCGTTGGGGGATCAATTCACCCCTCCACTTT.

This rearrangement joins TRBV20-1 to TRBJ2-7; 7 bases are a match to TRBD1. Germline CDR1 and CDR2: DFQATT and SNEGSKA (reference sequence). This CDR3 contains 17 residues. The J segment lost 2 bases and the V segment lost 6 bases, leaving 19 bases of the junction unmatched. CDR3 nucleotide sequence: TGCAGTGCCCTATCCTTCGAGTTGGGACAGCAACCCTACGAGCAGTACTTC. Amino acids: CSALSFELGQQPYEQYF.

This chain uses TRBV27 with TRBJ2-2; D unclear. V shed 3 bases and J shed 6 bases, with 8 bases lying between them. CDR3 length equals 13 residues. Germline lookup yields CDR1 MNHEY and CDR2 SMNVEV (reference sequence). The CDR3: CASSFLFAGELFF. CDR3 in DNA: TGTGCCAGCAGTTTCTTATTCGCCGGGGAGCTGTTTTTT.

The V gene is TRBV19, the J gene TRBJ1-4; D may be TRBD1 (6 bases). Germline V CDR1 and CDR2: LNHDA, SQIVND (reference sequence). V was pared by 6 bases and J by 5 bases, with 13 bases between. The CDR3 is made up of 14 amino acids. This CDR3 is CASSSTGLNEKLFF. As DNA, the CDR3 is TGTGCCAGTAGCTCGACAGGATTAAATGAAAAACTGTTTTTT.

CDR3 region: CAISDRGAEDTQYF. The CDR3 DNA sequence: TGTGCCATCAGTGACCGGGGGGCTGAAGATACGCAGTATTTT. The rearrangement links TRBV10-3 to TRBJ2-3; possible D gene TRBD2, 7 bases. Trimming shortened V by 3 bases and J by 5 bases, and 12 bases separated the two germline ends. The germline CDR1 and CDR2 sequences are ENHRY and SYGVKD. There are 14 residues in the CDR3.

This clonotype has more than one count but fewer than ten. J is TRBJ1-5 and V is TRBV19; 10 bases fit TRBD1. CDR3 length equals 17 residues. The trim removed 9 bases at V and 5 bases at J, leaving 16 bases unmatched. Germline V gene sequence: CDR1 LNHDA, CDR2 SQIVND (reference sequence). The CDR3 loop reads CASRGGTGALTYQPQHF. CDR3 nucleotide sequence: TGTGCCAGCCGAGGGGGGACAGGGGCTTTAACGTATCAGCCCCAGCATTTT.

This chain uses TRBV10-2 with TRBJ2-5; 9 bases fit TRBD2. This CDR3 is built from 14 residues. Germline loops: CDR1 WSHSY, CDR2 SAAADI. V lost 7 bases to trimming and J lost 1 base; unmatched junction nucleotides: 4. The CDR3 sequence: CASKGGRAQETQYF. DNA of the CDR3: TGCGCCAGCAAGGGCGGGAGGGCCCAAGAGACCCAGTACTTC.

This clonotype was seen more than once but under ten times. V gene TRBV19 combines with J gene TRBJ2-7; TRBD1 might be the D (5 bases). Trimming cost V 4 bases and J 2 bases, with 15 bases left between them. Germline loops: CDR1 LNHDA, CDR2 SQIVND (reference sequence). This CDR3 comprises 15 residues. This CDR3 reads CASSTLTATTYEQYF. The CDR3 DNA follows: TGTGCCAGTAGTACCCTGACAGCTACAACCTACGAGCAGTACTTC.

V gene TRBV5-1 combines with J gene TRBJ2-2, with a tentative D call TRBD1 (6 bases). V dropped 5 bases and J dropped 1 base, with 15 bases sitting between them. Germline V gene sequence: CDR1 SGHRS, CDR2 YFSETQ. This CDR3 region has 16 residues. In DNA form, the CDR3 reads TGCGCCAGCAGTTATCAGGGGCTTATGAACACCGGGGAGCTGTTTTTT. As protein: CASSYQGLMNTGELFF.

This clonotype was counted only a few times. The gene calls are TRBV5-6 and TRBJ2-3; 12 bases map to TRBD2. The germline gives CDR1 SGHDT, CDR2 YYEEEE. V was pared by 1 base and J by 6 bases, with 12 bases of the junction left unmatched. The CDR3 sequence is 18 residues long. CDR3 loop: CASSLTSGGQTFFDTQYF. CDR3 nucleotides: TGTGCCAGCAGCTTGACTAGCGGGGGGCAAACTTTTTTTGATACGCAGTATTTT.

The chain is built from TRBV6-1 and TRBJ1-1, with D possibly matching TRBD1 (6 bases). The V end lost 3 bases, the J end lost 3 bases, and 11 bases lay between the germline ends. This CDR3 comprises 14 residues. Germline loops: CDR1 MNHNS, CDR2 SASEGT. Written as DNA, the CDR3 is TGTGCCAGCAGTGACGTTACAGGGTACACTGAAGCTTTCTTT. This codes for CASSDVTGYTEAFF.

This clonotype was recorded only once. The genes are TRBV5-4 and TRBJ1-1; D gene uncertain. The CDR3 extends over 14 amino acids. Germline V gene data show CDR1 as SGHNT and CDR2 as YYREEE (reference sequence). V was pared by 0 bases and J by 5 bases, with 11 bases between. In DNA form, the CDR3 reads TGTGCCAGCAGCTTGGGCTCCGGGTGGACTGAAGCTTTCTTT. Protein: CASSLGSGWTEAFF.

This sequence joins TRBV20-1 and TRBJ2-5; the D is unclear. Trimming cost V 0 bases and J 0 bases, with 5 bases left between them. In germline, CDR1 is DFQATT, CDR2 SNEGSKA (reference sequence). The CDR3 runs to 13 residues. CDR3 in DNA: TGCAGTGCTAGAGAGCCTAACCAAGAGACCCAGTACTTC. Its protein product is CSAREPNQETQYF.

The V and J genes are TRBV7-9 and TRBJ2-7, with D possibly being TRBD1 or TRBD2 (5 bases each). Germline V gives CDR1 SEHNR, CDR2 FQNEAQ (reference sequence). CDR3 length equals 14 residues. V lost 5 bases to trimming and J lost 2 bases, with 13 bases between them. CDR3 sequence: CASSPWDQTYEQYF. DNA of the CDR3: TGTGCCAGCAGCCCATGGGACCAAACCTACGAGCAGTACTTC.

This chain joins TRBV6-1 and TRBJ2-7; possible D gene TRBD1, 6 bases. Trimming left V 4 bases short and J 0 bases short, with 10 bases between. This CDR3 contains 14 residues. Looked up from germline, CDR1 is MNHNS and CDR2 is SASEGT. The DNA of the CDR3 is TGTGCCAGCAGTGGGGCAGGGGCCTCCTACGAGCAGTACTTC. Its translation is CASSGAGASYEQYF.

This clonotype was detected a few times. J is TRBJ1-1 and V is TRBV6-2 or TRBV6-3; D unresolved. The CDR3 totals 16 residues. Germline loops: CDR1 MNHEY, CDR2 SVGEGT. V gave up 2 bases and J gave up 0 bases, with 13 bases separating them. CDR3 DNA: TGTGCCAGCAGTTACCATCGACAAAGCATGAACACTGAAGCTTTCTTT. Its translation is CASSYHRQSMNTEAFF.

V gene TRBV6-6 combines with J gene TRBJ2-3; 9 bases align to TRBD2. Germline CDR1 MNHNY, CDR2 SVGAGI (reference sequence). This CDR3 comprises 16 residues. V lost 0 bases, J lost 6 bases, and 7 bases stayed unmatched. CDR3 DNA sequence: TGTGCCAGCAGTTACTCGTGGGGCGGGGGGGCCGATACGCAGTATTTT. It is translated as CASSYSWGGGADTQYF.